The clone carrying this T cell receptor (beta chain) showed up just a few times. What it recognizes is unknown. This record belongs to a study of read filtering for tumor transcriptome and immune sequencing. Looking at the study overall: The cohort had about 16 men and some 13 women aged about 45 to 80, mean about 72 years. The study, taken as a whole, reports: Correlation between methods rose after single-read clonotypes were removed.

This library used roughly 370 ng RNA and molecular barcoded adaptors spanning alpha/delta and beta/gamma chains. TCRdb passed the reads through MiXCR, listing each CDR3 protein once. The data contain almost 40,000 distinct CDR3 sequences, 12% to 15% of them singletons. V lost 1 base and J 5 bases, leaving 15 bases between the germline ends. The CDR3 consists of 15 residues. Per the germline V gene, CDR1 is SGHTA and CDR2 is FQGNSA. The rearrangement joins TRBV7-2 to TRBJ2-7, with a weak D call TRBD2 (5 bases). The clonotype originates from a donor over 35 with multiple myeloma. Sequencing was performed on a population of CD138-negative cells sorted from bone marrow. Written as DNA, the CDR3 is TGTGCCAGCAGCTTAGTCGGGGTTTCGAATCACGAGCAGTACTTC. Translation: CASSLVGVSNHEQYF.